Below are 25 T cell receptor beta chains sequenced from a single sample in a study of cytomegalovirus exposure and HLA in healthy donors. The PCR was carried out with 60 Vbeta primers and 13 Jbeta primers. Assay used: immunoSEQ multiplex PCR; TCRdb lists only in-frame clones, some missing. The data hold 150,000 to 180,000 clones, with over 70% observed a single time. What was sequenced was PBMCs. These receptors all come from a man aged 25-40 years in good health and CMV-seropositive.

The CDR3 is CATSVRLAGRETQYF. CDR3 bases: TGTGCCACCAGCGTCCGACTAGCGGGAAGGGAGACCCAGTACTTC. The V and J genes are TRBV15 and TRBJ2-5; 11 bases are shared with TRBD2. This CDR3 region has 15 residues. V lost 5 bases, J lost 5 bases, and 7 bases stayed unmatched. From germline, CDR1 is LNHNV and CDR2 YYDKDF (reference sequence).

The chain carries TRBV19 and TRBJ2-1, with D perhaps TRBD2 (6 bases). In germline, CDR1 is LNHDA, CDR2 SQIVND (reference sequence). There are 17 residues in the CDR3. The germline V and J ends were trimmed by 6 bases and 2 bases, with 20 bases remaining between them. CDR3 protein: CASRPTRTEGTYNEQFF. The CDR3 nucleotides are TGTGCCAGTAGACCGACACGGACGGAGGGCACCTACAATGAGCAGTTCTTC.

This clone was detected only once. J is TRBJ2-3 and V is TRBV27; TRBD2 is a possible D gene (6 bases). V shed 5 bases and J shed 3 bases, with 24 bases lying between them. Germline V gives CDR1 MNHEY, CDR2 SMNVEV (reference sequence). CDR3 length equals 18 residues. CDR3 loop: CASSTRAVGQGGTDTQYF. In nucleotides, the CDR3 is TGTGCCAGCAGTACGCGGGCGGTGGGGCAGGGAGGTACAGATACGCAGTATTTT.

J is TRBJ2-7 and V is TRBV6-1; 11 bases agree with TRBD2. V lost 2 bases, J lost 3 bases, and 12 bases stayed unmatched. The CDR3 has 18 residues. CDR1 MNHNS and CDR2 SASEGT come from the germline V gene. This CDR3 reads CASSETKWGTSGSYEQYF. DNA of the CDR3: TGTGCCAGCAGTGAAACAAAATGGGGGACTAGCGGAAGCTACGAGCAGTACTTC.

This rearrangement joins TRBV7-8 to TRBJ2-7; maybe TRBD2 (7 bases). This CDR3 has 14 residues. Germline V CDR1 and CDR2: SGHVS, FQNEAQ. Trimming left V 10 bases short and J 0 bases short, with 16 bases between. The CDR3: CATEQGGSSYEQYF. The CDR3 DNA follows: TGTGCCACCGAACAGGGAGGGAGCTCCTACGAGCAGTACTTC.

V gene TRBV7-9 combines with J gene TRBJ2-1; the D is unclear. The CDR3 consists of 14 residues. Germline V lookup: CDR1 SEHNR, CDR2 FQNEAQ (reference sequence). V lost 2 bases and J lost 1, with 6 bases in between. The CDR3 loop is CASSLSRSYNEQFF. CDR3 nucleotide sequence: TGTGCCAGCAGCTTATCTCGGTCCTACAATGAGCAGTTCTTC.

The genes are TRBV28 and TRBJ2-7, with 7 nucleotides matching TRBD2. From germline, CDR1 is MDHEN and CDR2 SYDVKM. V dropped 6 bases and J dropped 4; count of bases not matched to a gene: 3. CDR3 length: 12 residues. The chain's CDR3 is CASSLGGYEQYF. The CDR3 bases are TGTGCCAGCAGCCTCGGGGGGTACGAGCAGTACTTC.

V usage is TRBV9 and J usage is TRBJ2-1; TRBD2 matches at 7 bases. This CDR3 has 18 residues. Germline V gives CDR1 SGDLS, CDR2 YYNGEE. The V and J ends lost 4 bases and 2 bases, in that order; junction bases with no gene match: 15. Here the CDR3 DNA reads TGTGCCAGCAGCCCTCATCGGGAGACTAGCCTACCCTACAATGAGCAGTTCTTC. It codes for CASSPHRETSLPYNEQFF.

This clone has only one observation. The chain couples TRBV30 to TRBJ1-5; 9 positions agree with TRBD1. The CDR3 spans 14 residues. Unmatched junction bases numbered 6, after V lost 2 bases and J lost 7 bases. Per germline, CDR1 GTSNPN and CDR2 SVGIG (reference sequence). CDR3: CAWSLDRGGQPQHF. The DNA of the CDR3 is TGTGCCTGGAGTCTGGACAGGGGAGGGCAGCCCCAGCATTTT.

The chain links TRBV28 to TRBJ1-2, with a weak D call TRBD1 (5 bases). The germline V gene has CDR1 MDHEN and CDR2 SYDVKM. V was pared by 6 bases and J by 5 bases, with 10 bases between. The CDR3 contains 12 residues. The CDR3 loop reads CASRGRRYGYTF. CDR3 sequence (DNA): TGTGCCAGCAGGGGGCGTCGTTATGGCTACACCTTC.

V usage is TRBV5-1 and J usage is TRBJ2-3; 8 bases map to TRBD2. The CDR3 consists of 16 residues. V was pared by 2 bases and J by 0 bases, with 5 bases of the junction left unmatched. The V gene's germline CDR1 is SGHRS and CDR2 YFSETQ. The CDR3: CASSLGGRPSTDTQYF. CDR3 nucleotides: TGCGCCAGCAGCTTAGGCGGGAGGCCTAGCACAGATACGCAGTATTTT.

This chain uses TRBV7-9 with TRBJ2-2; D might be TRBD2 (5 bases). V gave up 5 bases and J gave up 0 bases, with 13 bases separating them. The CDR3 has 16 residues. Germline-derived CDR1 and CDR2 are SEHNR and FQNEAQ (reference sequence). The CDR3 DNA reads as TGTGCCAGCAGCACCGAGGGAGACGCGAACACCGGGGAGCTGTTTTTT. It codes for CASSTEGDANTGELFF.

This rearrangement joins TRBV7-9 to TRBJ1-4; 7 bases agree with TRBD1. The junction had 14 bases not matched to a gene; V was cut back by 4 bases and J by 0 bases. The CDR3 length is 19 residues. Germline CDR1 and CDR2: SEHNR and FQNEAQ (reference sequence). Here the CDR3 reads CASSSVGQAAPSTNEKLFF. CDR3 bases: TGTGCCAGCAGCTCTGTCGGACAGGCCGCTCCCTCAACTAATGAAAAACTGTTTTTT.

The rearrangement joins TRBV28 to TRBJ1-6; 8 nucleotides line up with TRBD1. Germline V gene lookup returns CDR1 MDHEN and CDR2 SYDVKM. CDR3 size: 19 residues. The V segment lost 7 bases and the J segment 8 bases; nucleotides outside the gene matches: 22. As DNA, the CDR3 is TGTGCCAGCAAACATTACCCGCGGACAGGGAGGTTGGGGGATTCACCCCTCCACTTT. Encoded protein: CASKHYPRTGRLGDSPLHF.

This rearrangement joins TRBV4-1 to TRBJ2-6, with 8 bases identical to TRBD1. The CDR3 loop spans 20 amino acids. The germline CDR1 and CDR2 sequences are MGHRA and YSYEKL. The junction had 12 bases not matched to a gene; V was cut back by 0 bases and J by 2 bases. The CDR3 region has the DNA TGCGCCAGCAGCCAAGATCATGGACCCTCACAGGGGGCTGGGGCCAACGTCCTGACTTTC. Residues: CASSQDHGPSQGAGANVLTF.

The V and J genes are TRBV19 and TRBJ2-1; D is perhaps TRBD2 (6 bases). CDR3 length: 13 residues. Per germline, CDR1 LNHDA and CDR2 SQIVND (reference sequence). V shed 5 bases and J shed 8 bases, with 13 bases lying between them. The CDR3 reads CASSQGPSDEQFF. In DNA form, the CDR3 reads TGTGCCAGTAGTCAAGGACCTAGCGATGAGCAGTTCTTC.

The rearrangement uses TRBV4-2 and TRBJ2-1; D is unresolved. The V and J ends lost 1 base and 6 bases respectively, with 4 bases between them. The CDR3 has 12 amino acids. In germline, CDR1 is LGHNA, CDR2 YNFKEQ. The CDR3 is CASSQALNEQFF. CDR3 in DNA: TGTGCCAGCAGCCAAGCCCTCAATGAGCAGTTCTTC.

The V and J genes are TRBV5-1 and TRBJ1-6; D possibly corresponds to TRBD1 (6 bases). The CDR3 sequence is 15 residues long. Germline V gives CDR1 SGHRS, CDR2 YFSETQ. V lost 4 bases and J 7 bases, leaving 15 bases between the germline ends. The CDR3 region has the DNA TGCGCCAGCAGCAAAGCTACAGGGAGCAATTCACCCCTCCACTTT. This codes for CASSKATGSNSPLHF.

V is TRBV4-2 and J is TRBJ1-3, with a weak D call TRBD1 (5 bases). CDR1 and CDR2 from the germline V gene are LGHNA and YNFKEQ. V was cut by 0 bases and J by 2 bases, with 11 bases left in between. The length of the CDR3 is 16 residues. CDR3 coding DNA: TGTGCCAGCAGCCAAGAAGTAGGGACTACTGGAAACACCATATATTTT. Amino acid sequence: CASSQEVGTTGNTIYF.

The genes are TRBV27 and TRBJ1-3, with D perhaps TRBD1 (6 bases). V gave up 6 bases and J gave up 0 bases, with 15 bases separating them. This CDR3 region has 16 residues. The germline CDR1 and CDR2 sequences are MNHEY and SMNVEV (reference sequence). CDR3 in amino acids: CASRPVDRSSGNTIYF. The CDR3 DNA sequence: TGTGCCAGCAGACCCGTGGACAGAAGCTCTGGAAACACCATATATTTT.

The chain recombines TRBV29-1 with TRBJ2-3; D gene ambiguous. Trimming took off 5 bases at V and 0 bases at J, with 3 bases between the two ends. Germline V gene lookup returns CDR1 SQVTM and CDR2 ANQGSEA. The CDR3 has 11 amino acids. The CDR3 nucleotides read TGCAGCGTTACTAGCACAGATACGCAGTATTTT. Encoded protein: CSVTSTDTQYF.

The chain recombines TRBV7-8 with TRBJ2-2; maybe TRBD1 (5 bases). CDR1 and CDR2 (germline): SGHVS, FQNEAQ. V was shortened by 1 base and J by 2 bases, with 14 bases between the two germline ends. The CDR3 is 17 amino acids. CDR3 sequence: CASSLGLRQRNTGELFF. The DNA of the CDR3 is TGTGCCAGCAGCTTAGGTCTGAGACAGAGAAACACCGGGGAGCTGTTTTTT.

The V and J genes are TRBV28 and TRBJ1-5; D remains ambiguous. CDR1 is MDHEN and CDR2 is SYDVKM in the germline V gene. The CDR3 totals 13 residues. The V end lost 5 bases, the J end lost 6 bases, and 11 bases lay between the germline ends. This CDR3 reads CASSRTGIQPQHF. The CDR3 nucleotides read TGTGCCAGCAGTCGCACGGGGATTCAGCCCCAGCATTTT.

The rearrangement uses TRBV7-9 and TRBJ2-7, with 8 bases identical to TRBD1. J was trimmed by 6 bases and V by 1 base; bases with no gene match: 5. The CDR3 covers 14 residues. Germline assignment: CDR1 SEHNR and CDR2 FQNEAQ (reference sequence). CDR3 protein: CASSLGGTGGEQYF. CDR3 bases: TGTGCCAGCAGCTTAGGCGGGACAGGTGGCGAGCAGTACTTC.

The V and J genes are TRBV6-1 and TRBJ1-1; 10 nucleotides agree with TRBD1. Per the germline V gene, CDR1 is MNHNS and CDR2 is SASEGT. The ends lost 10 bases at V and 6 bases at J; junction bases unmatched: 8. This CDR3 spans 13 amino acids. CDR3 nucleotide sequence: TGTGCCACCTCGACAGGGGGCTTTCCTGAAGCTTTCTTT. This codes for CATSTGGFPEAFF.